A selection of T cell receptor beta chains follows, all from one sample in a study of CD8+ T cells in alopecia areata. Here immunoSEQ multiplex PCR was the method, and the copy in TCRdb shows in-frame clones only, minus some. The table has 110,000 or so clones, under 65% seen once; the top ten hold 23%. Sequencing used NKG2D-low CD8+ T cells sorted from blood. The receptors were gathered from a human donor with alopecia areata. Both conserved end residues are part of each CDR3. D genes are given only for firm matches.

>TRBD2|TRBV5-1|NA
CASSLSTSGGDEQYF
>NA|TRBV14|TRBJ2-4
CASSRSDLVRNIQYF
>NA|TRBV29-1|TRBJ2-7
CSVEVGELYEQYF
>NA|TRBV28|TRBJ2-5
CASSREGRREETQYF
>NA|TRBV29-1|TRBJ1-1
CSVETSPNTEAFF
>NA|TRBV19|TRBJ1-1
CASRDNTEAFF
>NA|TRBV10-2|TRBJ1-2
CASTANNYGYTF
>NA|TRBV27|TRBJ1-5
CASSFVSNQPQHF
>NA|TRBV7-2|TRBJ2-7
CASSLELGDEQYF
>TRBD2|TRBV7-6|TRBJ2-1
CASSIAGAGHNEQFF
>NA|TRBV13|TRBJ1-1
CASSFFLPRTEAFF
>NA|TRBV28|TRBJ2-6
CASSLPGGRGATGANVLTF
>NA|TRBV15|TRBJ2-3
CATSREYSPASTDTQYF
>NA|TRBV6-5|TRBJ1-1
CASSRPGVTEAFF
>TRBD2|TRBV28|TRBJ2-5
CASSGHQPGLAGAYPETQYF
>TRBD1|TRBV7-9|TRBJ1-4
CASRRTGDEKLFF
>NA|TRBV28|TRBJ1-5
CASRGDQPQHF
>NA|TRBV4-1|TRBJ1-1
CASSYGGYTEAFF
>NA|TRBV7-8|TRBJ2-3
CASSLEGDLLDTQYF
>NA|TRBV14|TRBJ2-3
CASSQLARSTDTQYF
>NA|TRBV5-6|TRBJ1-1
CASSLGRGTEAFF
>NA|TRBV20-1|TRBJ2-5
CSALSVAQYF
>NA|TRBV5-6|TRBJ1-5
CASGLGEGPQHF
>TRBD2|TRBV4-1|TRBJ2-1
CASSQGTSGYNEQFF
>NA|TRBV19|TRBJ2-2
CASLSGELFF
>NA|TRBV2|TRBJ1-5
CASSASGRDVDNQPQHF
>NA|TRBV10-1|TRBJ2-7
CASSARPDGEQYF
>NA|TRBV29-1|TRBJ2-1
CSVVGFYNEQFF
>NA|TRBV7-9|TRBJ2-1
CASSSDYISYNEQFF
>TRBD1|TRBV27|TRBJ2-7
CASRQGLYNYEQYF